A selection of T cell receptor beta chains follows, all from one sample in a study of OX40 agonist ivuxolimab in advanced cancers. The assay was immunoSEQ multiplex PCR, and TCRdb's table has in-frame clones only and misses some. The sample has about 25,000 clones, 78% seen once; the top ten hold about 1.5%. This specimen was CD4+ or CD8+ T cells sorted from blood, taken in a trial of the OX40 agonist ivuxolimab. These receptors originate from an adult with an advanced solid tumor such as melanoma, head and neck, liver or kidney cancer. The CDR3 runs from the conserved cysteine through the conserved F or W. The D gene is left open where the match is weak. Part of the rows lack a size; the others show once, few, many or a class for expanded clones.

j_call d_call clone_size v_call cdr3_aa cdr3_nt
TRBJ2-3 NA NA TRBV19 CASSIAMGAKADTQYF TGTGCCAGTAGTATAGCAATGGGGGCCAAGGCAGATACGCAGTATTTT
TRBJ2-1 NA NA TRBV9 CASSLGLDSYNEQFF TGTGCCAGCAGCCTCGGGTTAGACTCCTACAATGAGCAGTTCTTC
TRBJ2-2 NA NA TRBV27 CASSFNGQITGELFF TGTGCCAGCAGTTTTAACGGACAGATCACCGGGGAGCTGTTTTTT
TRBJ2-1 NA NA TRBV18 CASSPQKGVNEQFF TGTGCCAGCTCACCTCAGAAGGGTGTCAATGAGCAGTTCTTC
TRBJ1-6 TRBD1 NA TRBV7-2 CASSWGQGNSPLHF TGTGCCAGCAGCTGGGGACAGGGGAATTCACCCCTCCACTTT
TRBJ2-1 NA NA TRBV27 CASSGLLTSSYNEQFF TGTGCCAGCAGCGGGCTTCTAACTAGCTCCTACAATGAGCAGTTCTTC
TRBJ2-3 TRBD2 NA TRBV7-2 CASSLTSGRDTQYF TGTGCCAGCAGCTTGACTAGCGGGAGAGATACGCAGTATTTT
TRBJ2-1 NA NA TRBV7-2 CASSLWRGSYNEQFF TGTGCCAGCAGCTTATGGCGGGGCTCCTACAATGAGCAGTTCTTC
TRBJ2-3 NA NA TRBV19 CASTGEADTQYF TGTGCCAGTACGGGTGAGGCAGATACGCAGTATTTT
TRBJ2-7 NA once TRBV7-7 CASLLPGIVYEQYF TGTGCTAGTCTCCTCCCGGGTATTGTATACGAGCAGTACTTC
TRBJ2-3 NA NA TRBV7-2 CASRGRQGPTDTQYF TGTGCCAGCAGGGGGAGGCAGGGCCCCACAGATACGCAGTATTTT
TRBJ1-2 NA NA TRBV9 CASSPPVGNYGYTF TGTGCCAGCAGCCCTCCGGTGGGGAACTATGGCTACACCTTC
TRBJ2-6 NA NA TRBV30 CAWSKTHKDVLTF TGTGCCTGGAGTAAGACGCACAAGGACGTCCTGACTTTC
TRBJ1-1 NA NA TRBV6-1 CASSERARPNTEAFF TGTGCCAGCAGTGAAAGGGCCAGACCGAACACTGAAGCTTTCTTT
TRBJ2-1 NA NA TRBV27 CASSLYGPTSSYNEQFF TGTGCCAGCAGTTTATACGGGCCGACCAGCTCCTACAATGAGCAGTTCTTC
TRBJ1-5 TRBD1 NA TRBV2 CASSLRDRNNQPQHF TGTGCCAGCAGCCTCCGGGACAGAAACAATCAGCCCCAGCATTTT
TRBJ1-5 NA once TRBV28 CASLTGPGQPQHF TGTGCCAGCCTAACAGGCCCGGGTCAGCCCCAGCATTTT
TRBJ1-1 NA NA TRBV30 CAWSEKGGGHLEAFF TGTGCCTGGAGTGAAAAAGGAGGGGGACACCTTGAAGCTTTCTTT
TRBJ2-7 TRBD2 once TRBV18 CASSPTSGASYEQYF TGTGCCAGCTCACCTACTAGCGGGGCCTCCTACGAGCAGTACTTC
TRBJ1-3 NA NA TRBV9 CASSIQQGPGNTIYF TGTGCCAGCAGCATTCAACAGGGTCCCGGAAACACCATATATTTT
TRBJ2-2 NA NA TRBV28 CASSLAGQNTGELFF TGTGCCAGCAGTTTAGCGGGTCAGAACACCGGGGAGCTGTTTTTT
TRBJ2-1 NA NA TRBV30 CAWSPQTGNEQFF TGTGCCTGGAGTCCTCAGACAGGAAATGAGCAGTTCTTC
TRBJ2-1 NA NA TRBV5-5 CASSFGTGYEQFF TGTGCCAGCAGCTTCGGGACTGGCTATGAGCAGTTCTTC
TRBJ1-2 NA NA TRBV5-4 CASSPPPGGDGYTF TGTGCCAGCAGCCCCCCCCCTGGGGGGGATGGCTACACCTTC
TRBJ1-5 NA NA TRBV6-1 CASKDGSYSNQPQHF TGTGCCAGCAAGGACGGATCCTATAGCAATCAGCCCCAGCATTTT
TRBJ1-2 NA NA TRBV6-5 CASSPDFYGYTF TGTGCCAGCAGCCCGGACTTCTATGGCTACACCTTC
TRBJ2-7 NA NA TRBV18 CASSDRAAYEQYF TGTGCCAGCTCAGACCGGGCAGCCTACGAGCAGTACTTC
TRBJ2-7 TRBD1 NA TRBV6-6 CASSLQGANYEQYF TGTGCCAGCAGTCTTCAGGGGGCGAACTACGAGCAGTACTTC
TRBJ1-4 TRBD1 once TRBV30 CAWSETGFSNEKLFF TGTGCCTGGAGTGAGACAGGGTTTTCTAATGAAAAACTGTTTTTT
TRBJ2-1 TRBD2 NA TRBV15 CATSPTLTSGRGNEQFF TGTGCCACCAGCCCCACCCTGACTAGCGGGAGAGGGAATGAGCAGTTCTTC
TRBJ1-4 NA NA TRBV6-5 CASKNLASHEKLFF TGTGCCAGCAAAAATTTGGCCAGCCATGAAAAACTGTTTTTT
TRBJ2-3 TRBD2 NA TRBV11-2 CASSLTLAGNTDTQYF TGTGCCAGCAGCCTGACGCTAGCGGGGAACACAGATACGCAGTATTTT
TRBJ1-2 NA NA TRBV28 CASSPNILDGYGYTF TGTGCCAGCAGTCCAAACATCCTCGACGGCTATGGCTACACCTTC
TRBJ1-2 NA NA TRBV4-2 CASSLVSGNGYTF TGTGCCAGCAGCTTGGTCTCTGGGAACGGCTACACCTTC
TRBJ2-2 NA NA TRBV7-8 CASSLDTGELFF TGTGCCAGCAGCCTAGACACCGGGGAGCTGTTTTTT
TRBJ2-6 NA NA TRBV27 CASSLLGVGHSTRGANVLTF TGTGCCAGCAGTTTATTGGGGGTGGGACACAGTACGCGAGGGGCCAACGTCCTGACTTTC
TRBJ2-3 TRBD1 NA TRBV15 CATSTGTGGRADTQYF TGTGCCACCAGCACCGGGACAGGGGGCCGGGCAGATACGCAGTATTTT
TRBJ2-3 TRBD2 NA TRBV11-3 CASSLLAGGITDTQYF TGTGCCAGCAGCTTACTAGCGGGAGGTATTACAGATACGCAGTATTTT
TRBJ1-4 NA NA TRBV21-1 CASSKGVERDEKLFF TGTGCCAGCAGCAAAGGGGTCGAAAGGGATGAAAAACTGTTTTTT
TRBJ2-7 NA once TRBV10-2 CASSEFRQSGEQYF TGCGCCAGCAGTGAGTTCCGACAGAGCGGCGAGCAGTACTTC
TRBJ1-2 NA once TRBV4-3 CASSQIGGYGYTF TGCGCCAGCAGCCAGATTGGGGGCTATGGCTACACCTTC
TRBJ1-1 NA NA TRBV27 CASSPREKYTEAFF TGTGCCAGCAGCCCCAGGGAGAAATACACTGAAGCTTTCTTT
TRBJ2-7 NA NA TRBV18 CASSTQNYEQYF TGTGCCAGCTCAACACAGAACTACGAGCAGTACTTC
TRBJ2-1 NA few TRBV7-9 CASTRRTTGGSEQFF TGTGCCAGCACCCGACGGACTACTGGGGGATCCGAGCAGTTCTTC
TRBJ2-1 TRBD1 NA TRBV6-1 CASSELGRGQSNEQFF TGTGCCAGCAGTGAATTAGGAAGGGGACAGAGCAATGAGCAGTTCTTC
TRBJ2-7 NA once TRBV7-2 CASSRAAYEQYF TGTGCCAGCAGCAGGGCGGCCTACGAGCAGTACTTC
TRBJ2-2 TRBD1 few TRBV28 CASSLWSLDRGPGELFF TGTGCCAGCAGTTTATGGTCCCTGGACAGGGGGCCCGGGGAGCTGTTTTTT
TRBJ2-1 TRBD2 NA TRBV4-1 CASSQQTSGRASEQFF TGCGCCAGCAGCCAGCAAACTAGCGGGAGGGCCAGTGAGCAGTTCTTC